These T cell receptor beta chains were read from a single sample in a study of cytomegalovirus exposure and HLA in healthy donors. Clones were read by immunoSEQ multiplex PCR, and TCRdb kept only the in-frame ones, dropping some. The sample shows tens of thousands of clones, around four fifths of them seen only once. Sample: PBMCs. Receptors were obtained from a man aged 45 to 65 in good health and CMV-seropositive. Each CDR3 is given with its conserved first and last residue. Each record gives: J gene, D gene, V gene, CDR3 protein. The D gene is left open where the match is weak.

>TRBJ2-3|TRBD1|TRBV19
CATLEQGATDTQYF
>TRBJ2-7|TRBD2|TRBV5-1
CASSLELAGGASAYEQYF
>TRBJ2-7|TRBD2|TRBV11-2
CASSFGTSGPYEQYF
>TRBJ2-1|.|TRBV9
CASSKEVSATNEQFF
>TRBJ2-2|TRBD2|TRBV4-2
CASSRAGADGELFF
>TRBJ2-3|.|TRBV5-1
CASSSAWGGESDTQYF
>TRBJ2-5|TRBD1|TRBV10-3
CAISELGTGPWKTQYF
>TRBJ2-1|TRBD2|TRBV4-1
CASSQGSSGRDEQFF
>TRBJ1-2|.|TRBV2
CASSETVRGVGGYTF
>TRBJ2-3|TRBD2|TRBV15
CATSSDSGDTDTQYF
>TRBJ2-5|TRBD2|TRBV9
CASSVVSGDQETQYF
>TRBJ2-7|TRBD2|TRBV6-4
CASSRDYPSYEQYF
>TRBJ1-1|TRBD1|TRBV19
CASSIGRGPSMEAFF
>TRBJ1-5|TRBD1|TRBV19
CASSADRAVQPQHF
>TRBJ2-1|.|TRBV27
CASAQDAANEQFF
>TRBJ2-7|.|TRBV2
CASSFDRSSYEQYF
>TRBJ2-3|TRBD2|TRBV4-3
CASSQLAGGADTQYF
>TRBJ2-5|TRBD2|TRBV6-5
CASTEAGGSKTQYF
>TRBJ1-1|.|TRBV30
CARHPQGNTEAFF
>TRBJ1-1|.|TRBV7-2
CASTLGGQQQEAFF
>TRBJ2-7|.|TRBV9
CASSVKDFHEQYF
>TRBJ1-2|.|TRBV5-4
CASSLDGPVGYTF
>TRBJ1-2|TRBD1|TRBV30
CAWQRDSYGYTF
>TRBJ2-1|.|TRBV11-3
CASSRIGHLVDREVDEQFF
>TRBJ1-1|.|TRBV7-9
CSSSLPPASSEAFF
>TRBJ2-1|.|TRBV2
CASSRNSYNEQFF
>TRBJ1-1|.|TRBV9
CASSVVVGGMNTEAFF
>TRBJ1-2|TRBD1|TRBV19
CASTKQGADIHGYTF
>TRBJ1-5|TRBD1|TRBV7-2
CASSPQTGEGPQHF
>TRBJ2-3|TRBD2|TRBV7-9
CASSSETSGSSVETDTQYF
>TRBJ1-5|TRBD1|TRBV7-9
CASSPDRFQPQHF
>TRBJ1-6|.|TRBV7-3
CASSLQGTIGANSPLHF
>TRBJ2-7|TRBD1|TRBV18
CASSQGTASYEQYF
>TRBJ1-2|.|TRBV4-3
CASSQEFPAGNYGYTF
>TRBJ2-7|TRBD2|TRBV28
CASSTSGRAYEQYF
>TRBJ1-5|.|TRBV21-1
CASSKAPIWDYSNQPQHF
>TRBJ2-5|.|TRBV6-1
CASSENSQETQYF
>TRBJ2-3|TRBD2|TRBV19
CASTLLAEVDTQYF
>TRBJ1-1|.|TRBV11-2
CASSPGLAGVTEAFF
>TRBJ1-5|.|TRBV6-1
CASRQGVVYNQPQHF
>TRBJ2-7|TRBD2|TRBV6-5
CASKLSSGYYEQYF
>TRBJ2-3|TRBD2|TRBV5-1
CASSFSSGRSVGTDTQYF
>TRBJ2-7|TRBD1|TRBV29-1
CSARGQGDSYEQYF
>TRBJ2-1|.|TRBV19
CASSMGRGQLVEQFF
>TRBJ1-1|.|TRBV9
CASSVSLNTEAFF
>TRBJ2-7|TRBD1|TRBV30
CAWSPGQGISRGYF
>TRBJ2-6|.|TRBV5-1
CASSFVRGIDSGANVLTF